Presented here are 21 T cell receptor beta chains from one specimen sequenced in a study of blood T cell repertoires in COVID-19. This table comes from immunoSEQ multiplex PCR, and its TCRdb copy is limited to in-frame clones, with some not included. The sample yields a few hundred thousand clones, more than 70% seen once. Source material: PBMCs or T cells enriched from blood (not recorded which). All receptors come from a woman under 30 who had been exposed to COVID-19.

The chain combines TRBV19 with TRBJ1-2; D is unclear. The CDR3 contains 15 residues. The germline CDR1 and CDR2 sequences are LNHDA and SQIVND (reference sequence). Trimming removed 7 bases at V and 2 bases at J, with 17 bases between. CDR3 amino acids: CASNPGGGLNYGYTF. The CDR3 bases are TGTGCCAGTAACCCCGGCGGCGGCCTAAACTATGGCTACACCTTC.

V usage is TRBV2 and J usage is TRBJ2-7; perhaps TRBD1 as D (5 bases). Trimming cost V 1 base and J 0 bases, with 13 bases left between them. This CDR3 comprises 16 residues. CDR1 is SNHLY and CDR2 is FYNNEI in the germline V gene. The CDR3 here is CASSEGLAGNSYEQYF. Written as DNA, the CDR3 is TGTGCCAGCAGTGAAGGCCTGGCAGGGAACTCCTACGAGCAGTACTTC.

The chain recombines TRBV7-2 with TRBJ2-5, with TRBD2 identical over 10 bases. This CDR3 is 15 amino acids long. V was clipped by 5 bases and J by 5 bases; unmatched bases: 8. Germline V CDR1 and CDR2: SGHTA, FQGNSA. CDR3 nucleotide sequence: TGTGCCAGCAGCCGCTTAGCGGGGGGTATCGAGACCCAGTACTTC. Translation: CASSRLAGGIETQYF.

The gene calls are TRBV7-2 and TRBJ1-5; 7 bases agree with TRBD1. With 8 bases clipped from V and 3 bases from J, the junction kept 7 bases outside the gene matches. This CDR3 is built from 14 residues. Germline V lookup: CDR1 SGHTA, CDR2 FQGNSA. CDR3 DNA: TGTGCCAGCTCAGGACAGGAGACCAATCAGCCCCAGCATTTT. Its protein product is CASSGQETNQPQHF. Filled out from reference TRBV7-2 and TRBJ1-5, the complete variable domain reads GAGVSQSPSNKVTEKGKDVELRCDPISGHTALYWYRQSLGQGLEFLIYFQGNSAPDKSGLPSDRFSAERTGGSVSTLTIQRTQQEDSAVYLCASSGQETNQPQHFGDGTRLSIL.

The genes are TRBV28 and TRBJ2-1, with 9 bases that match TRBD1. CDR1 is MDHEN, CDR2 SYDVKM, per germline. This CDR3 region has 14 residues. Trimming at V came to 7 bases and at J to 6 bases, leaving 7 bases not matched to a gene. This CDR3 reads CASTRTGVPNEQFF. In nucleotides, the CDR3 is TGTGCCAGCACCAGGACAGGGGTTCCCAATGAGCAGTTCTTC.

This clone was seen a few times. The CDR3 nucleotides are TGTGCCAGTAGTATCAGGACAGGGCTTGGAAATGAGCAGTTCTTC. Its translation is CASSIRTGLGNEQFF. This sequence joins TRBV19 and TRBJ2-1; 8 positions match TRBD1. Trimming at V came to 3 bases and at J to 7 bases, leaving 8 bases not matched to a gene. This CDR3 is 15 amino acids long. Germline CDR1 is LNHDA and CDR2 is SQIVND (reference sequence).

The chain carries TRBV19 and TRBJ2-7; 9 bases line up with TRBD2. The CDR3 sequence is 15 residues long. Germline-derived CDR1 and CDR2 are LNHDA and SQIVND (reference sequence). V gave up 5 bases and J gave up 2 bases; unmatched junction bases: 7. The CDR3 here is CASSLASGNTYEQYF. Here the CDR3 DNA reads TGTGCCAGTAGTTTGGCTAGCGGGAACACCTACGAGCAGTACTTC.

J is TRBJ1-3 and V is TRBV9, with 7 bases matching TRBD1. The CDR3 extends over 16 amino acids. Trimming removed 3 bases from V and 6 bases from J; junction bases left unmatched: 12. Germline V gene sequence: CDR1 SGDLS, CDR2 YYNGEE. The CDR3 DNA reads TGTGCCAGCAGCGCGGCACTGGGACAGAGCGAAAACACCATATATTTT. Translating it yields CASSAALGQSENTIYF.

The chain carries TRBV2 and TRBJ2-3, with 7 bases that match TRBD1. The germline V gene has CDR1 SNHLY and CDR2 FYNNEI. Losses at the gene ends were 6 bases for V and 3 bases for J; bases not matched to a gene: 3. The length of the CDR3 is 13 residues. The CDR3 nucleotides are TGTGCCAGCAGCCCACAGGGGACAGATACGCAGTATTTT. Its protein is CASSPQGTDTQYF.

The V call is TRBV30, the J call TRBJ1-5, with 7 nucleotides matching TRBD1. CDR1 GTSNPN and CDR2 SVGIG come from the germline V gene (reference sequence). The CDR3 runs to 15 residues. Germline trimming cut 2 bases from V and 0 bases from J; bases unmatched to any gene: 4. As DNA, the CDR3 is TGTGCCTGGAGTAGGGGGCCGGATAGCAATCAGCCCCAGCATTTT. It encodes CAWSRGPDSNQPQHF.

The chain recombines TRBV9 with TRBJ1-6; 10 bases agree with TRBD1. There are 15 residues in the CDR3. V trimming: 3 bases; J trimming: 8 bases; junction bases outside the gene matches: 5. From germline, CDR1 is SGDLS and CDR2 YYNGEE. The CDR3: CASSAPGTGDSPLHF. DNA for the CDR3: TGTGCCAGCAGCGCCCCCGGGACAGGGGATTCACCCCTCCACTTT.

This sequence joins TRBV6-1 and TRBJ1-4; 7 positions agree with TRBD1. CDR3 length: 17 amino acids. The germline V gene has CDR1 MNHNS and CDR2 SASEGT. The V and J ends lost 4 bases and 5 bases, in that order; junction bases with no gene match: 13. The CDR3 nucleotides read TGTGCCAGCAGTGGGTCACGGGCGACAGGGCCGAATGAAAAACTGTTTTTT. It encodes CASSGSRATGPNEKLFF.

The CDR3 DNA reads TGTGCCAGCAGTTTACCCCGACAGCTGGGGGAAAAACTGTTTTTT. Translated: CASSLPRQLGEKLFF. The genes are TRBV28 and TRBJ1-4; D possibly corresponds to TRBD1 (5 bases). The CDR3 runs to 15 residues. The germline V gene encodes CDR1 MDHEN and CDR2 SYDVKM. Trimming removed 2 bases from V and 8 bases from J, with 15 bases in between.

This chain connects TRBV4-3 to TRBJ1-5; 9 nucleotides line up with TRBD1. The CDR3 is 16 amino acids. With 0 bases clipped from V and 5 bases from J, the junction kept 5 bases outside the gene matches. The V gene's germline CDR1 is LGHNA and CDR2 YSLEER. The CDR3: CASSQEWDRDYQPQHF. The CDR3 DNA sequence: TGCGCCAGCAGCCAAGAATGGGACAGGGATTATCAGCCCCAGCATTTT.

The rearrangement joins TRBV14 to TRBJ2-2, with 9 bases lining up with TRBD2. With V trimmed by 0 bases and J by 2 bases, 7 bases remained unmatched. The CDR3 totals 18 residues. The germline V gene has CDR1 SGHDN and CDR2 FVKESK. The CDR3 sequence is CASSQDPGLAINTGELFF. In DNA form, the CDR3 reads TGTGCCAGCAGCCAAGATCCGGGACTAGCCATCAACACCGGGGAGCTGTTTTTT.

The CDR3 DNA sequence: TGTGCCAGCAGCTTAATTGGTAGCGGGAGGGCCTGGGTAGATACGCAGTATTTT. Translated, it gives CASSLIGSGRAWVDTQYF. The J gene is TRBJ2-3, the V gene TRBV7-9, with TRBD2 identical over 11 bases. V dropped 2 bases and J dropped 5; count of bases not matched to a gene: 12. Germline-derived CDR1 and CDR2 are SEHNR and FQNEAQ (reference sequence). The CDR3 has 18 amino acids.

V and J are TRBV19 and TRBJ2-7, with D perhaps matching TRBD2 (5 bases). Germline values: CDR1 LNHDA, CDR2 SQIVND (reference sequence). V lost 3 bases and J 3 bases, leaving 15 bases between the germline ends. The CDR3 sequence is 15 residues long. The DNA of the CDR3 is TGTGCCAGTAGTATTCGGACCGCCGGGGACTACGAGCAGTACTTC. Its protein product is CASSIRTAGDYEQYF. Full variable domain (outside the CDR3, taken from reference TRBV19 and TRBJ2-7): DGGITQSPKYLFRKEGQNVTLSCEQNLNHDAMYWYRQDPGQGLRLIYYSQIVNDFQKGDIAEGYSVSREKKESFPLTVTSAQKNPTAFYLCASSIRTAGDYEQYFGPGTRLTVT.

This clone was recorded once. This rearrangement joins TRBV4-2 to TRBJ1-6, with 9 bases that match TRBD1. This CDR3 spans 16 amino acids. Germline V lookup: CDR1 LGHNA, CDR2 YNFKEQ. V trimming: 1 base; J trimming: 7 bases; junction bases outside the gene matches: 5. The CDR3 region is CASSQGGTGWNSPLHF. The CDR3 DNA is TGTGCCAGCAGCCAAGGGGGGACAGGGTGGAATTCACCCCTCCACTTT.

The chain couples TRBV6-4 to TRBJ2-3; 10 bases are shared with TRBD1. Trimming took 5 bases from V and 5 from J; bases not matched to a gene: 4. The CDR3 contains 14 residues. Germline loops: CDR1 MRHNA, CDR2 SNTAGT. CDR3 region: CASSRQGAGDTQYF. The CDR3, as DNA: TGTGCCAGCAGTCGACAGGGGGCGGGAGATACGCAGTATTTT.

This sequence joins TRBV25-1 and TRBJ1-4; D is uncertain. Looked up from germline, CDR1 is MGHDK and CDR2 is SYGVNS. The CDR3 contains 14 residues. Trimming took off 4 bases at V and 1 base at J, with 7 bases between the two ends. Here the CDR3 reads CASSGYLTNEKLFF. The CDR3 DNA sequence: TGTGCCAGCAGTGGCTACTTAACTAATGAAAAACTGTTTTTT. Using reference TRBV25-1 and TRBJ1-4 for the parts outside the CDR3, the full variable domain is EADIYQTPRYLVIGTGKKITLECSQTMGHDKMYWYQQDPGMELHLIHYSYGVNSTEKGDLSSESTVSRIRTEHFPLTLESARPSHTSQYLCASSGYLTNEKLFFGSGTQLSVL.

The CDR3 sequence: CASSQFSQGGETQYF. Here the CDR3 DNA reads TGTGCCAGCAGCCAATTCTCTCAGGGTGGAGAGACCCAGTACTTC. This sequence joins TRBV3-1 (or the pseudogene TRBV3-2) and TRBJ2-5, with a weak D call TRBD1 (5 bases). Trimming pared 2 bases from V and 4 bases from J, leaving 14 bases between. The CDR3 is made up of 15 amino acids. Per germline, CDR1 LGHDT and CDR2 YNNKEL (reference sequence).